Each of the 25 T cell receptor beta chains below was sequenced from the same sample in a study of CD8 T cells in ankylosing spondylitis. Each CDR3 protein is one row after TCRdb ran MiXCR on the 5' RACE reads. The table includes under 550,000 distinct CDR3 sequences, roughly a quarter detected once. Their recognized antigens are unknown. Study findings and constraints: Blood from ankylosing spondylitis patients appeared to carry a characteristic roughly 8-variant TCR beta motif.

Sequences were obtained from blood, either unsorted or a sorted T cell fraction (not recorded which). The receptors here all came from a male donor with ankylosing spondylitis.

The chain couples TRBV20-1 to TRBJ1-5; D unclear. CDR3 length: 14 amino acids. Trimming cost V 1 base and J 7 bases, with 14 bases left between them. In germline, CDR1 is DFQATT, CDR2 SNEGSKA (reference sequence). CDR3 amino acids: CSARGAAGGQPQHF. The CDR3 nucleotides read TGCAGTGCTAGAGGGGCGGCGGGAGGGCAGCCCCAGCATTTT.

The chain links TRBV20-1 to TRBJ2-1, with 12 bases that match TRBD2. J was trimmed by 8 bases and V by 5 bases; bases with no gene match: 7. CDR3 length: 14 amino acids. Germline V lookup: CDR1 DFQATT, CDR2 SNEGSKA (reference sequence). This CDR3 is CSAPRLAGDDEQFF. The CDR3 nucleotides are TGCAGTGCTCCCAGACTAGCGGGAGACGATGAGCAGTTCTTC.

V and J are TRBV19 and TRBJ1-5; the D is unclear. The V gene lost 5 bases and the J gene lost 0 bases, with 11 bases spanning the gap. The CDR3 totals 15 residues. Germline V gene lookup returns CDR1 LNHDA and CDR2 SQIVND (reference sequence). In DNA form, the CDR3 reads TGTGCCAGTAGTGGCATATGGGATAGCAATCAGCCCCAGCATTTT. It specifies CASSGIWDSNQPQHF. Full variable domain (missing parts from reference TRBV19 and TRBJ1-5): DGGITQSPKYLFRKEGQNVTLSCEQNLNHDAMYWYRQDPGQGLRLIYYSQIVNDFQKGDIAEGYSVSREKKESFPLTVTSAQKNPTAFYLCASSGIWDSNQPQHFGDGTRLSIL.

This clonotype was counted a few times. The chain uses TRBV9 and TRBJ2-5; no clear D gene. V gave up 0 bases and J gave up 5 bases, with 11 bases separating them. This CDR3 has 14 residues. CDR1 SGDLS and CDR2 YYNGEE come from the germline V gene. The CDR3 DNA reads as TGTGCCAGCAGCGTAGAACCCTCCGCGGAGACCCAGTACTTC. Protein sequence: CASSVEPSAETQYF.

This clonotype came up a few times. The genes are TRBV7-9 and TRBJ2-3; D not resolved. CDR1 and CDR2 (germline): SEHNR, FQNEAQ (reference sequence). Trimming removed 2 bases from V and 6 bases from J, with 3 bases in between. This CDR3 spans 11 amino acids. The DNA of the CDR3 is TGTGCCAGCAGCTTATGGGATACGCAGTATTTT. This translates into CASSLWDTQYF.

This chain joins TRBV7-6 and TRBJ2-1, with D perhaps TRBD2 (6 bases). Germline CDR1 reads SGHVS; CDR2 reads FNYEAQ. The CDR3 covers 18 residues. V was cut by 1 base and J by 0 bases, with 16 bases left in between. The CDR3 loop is CASSLGVGLGGSYNEQFF. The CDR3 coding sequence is TGTGCCAGCAGCTTAGGCGTGGGGTTGGGGGGCTCCTACAATGAGCAGTTCTTC.

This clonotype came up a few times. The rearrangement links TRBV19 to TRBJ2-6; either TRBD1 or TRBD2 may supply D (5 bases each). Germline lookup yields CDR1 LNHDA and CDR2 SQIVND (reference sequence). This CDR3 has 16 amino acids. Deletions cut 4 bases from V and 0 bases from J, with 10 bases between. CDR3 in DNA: TGTGCCAGTAGTAGGGGGAAAGTCTCTGGGGCCAACGTCCTGACTTTC. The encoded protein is CASSRGKVSGANVLTF.

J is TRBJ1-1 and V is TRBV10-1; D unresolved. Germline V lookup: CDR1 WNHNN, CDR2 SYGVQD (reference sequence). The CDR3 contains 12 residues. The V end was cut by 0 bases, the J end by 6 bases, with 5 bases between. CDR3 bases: TGCGCCAGCAGTGAGTCGATATCTGAAGCTTTCTTT. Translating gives CASSESISEAFF.

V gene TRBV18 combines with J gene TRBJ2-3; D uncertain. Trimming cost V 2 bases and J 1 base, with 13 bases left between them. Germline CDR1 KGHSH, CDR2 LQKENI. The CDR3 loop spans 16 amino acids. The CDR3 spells CASSPTKDRRTDTQYF. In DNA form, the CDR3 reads TGTGCCAGCTCACCAACTAAGGATAGACGCACAGATACGCAGTATTTT.

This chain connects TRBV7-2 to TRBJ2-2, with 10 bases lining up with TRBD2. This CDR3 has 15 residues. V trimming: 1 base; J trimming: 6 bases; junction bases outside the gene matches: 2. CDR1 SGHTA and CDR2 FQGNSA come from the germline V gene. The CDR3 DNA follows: TGTGCCAGCAGCTTAGACGGACTAGCGGCCGGGGAGCTGTTTTTT. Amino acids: CASSLDGLAAGELFF. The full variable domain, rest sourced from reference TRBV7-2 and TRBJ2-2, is GAGVSQSPSNKVTEKGKDVELRCDPISGHTALYWYRQSLGQGLEFLIYFQGNSAPDKSGLPSDRFSAERTGGSVSTLTIQRTQQEDSAVYLCASSLDGLAAGELFFGEGSRLTVL.

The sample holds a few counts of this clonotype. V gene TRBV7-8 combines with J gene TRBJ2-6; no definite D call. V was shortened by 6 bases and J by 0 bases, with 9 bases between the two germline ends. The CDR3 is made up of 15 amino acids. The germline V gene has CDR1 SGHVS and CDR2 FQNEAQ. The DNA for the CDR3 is TGTGCCAGCAGTATGGCGAACTCTGGGGCCAACGTCCTGACTTTC. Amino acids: CASSMANSGANVLTF.

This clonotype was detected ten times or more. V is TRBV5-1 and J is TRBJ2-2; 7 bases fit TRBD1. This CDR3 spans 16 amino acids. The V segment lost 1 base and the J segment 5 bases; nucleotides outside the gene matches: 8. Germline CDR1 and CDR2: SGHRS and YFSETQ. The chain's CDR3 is CASSLLPQGETGELFF. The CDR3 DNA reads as TGCGCCAGCAGCTTGCTACCCCAGGGGGAGACCGGGGAGCTGTTTTTT.

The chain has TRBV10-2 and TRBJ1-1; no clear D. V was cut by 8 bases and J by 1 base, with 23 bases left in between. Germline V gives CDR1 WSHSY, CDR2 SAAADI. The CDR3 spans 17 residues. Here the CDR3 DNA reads TGCGCCAGCTCTTCCCCCACCACCTTAGAATGGAACACTGAAGCTTTCTTT. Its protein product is CASSSPTTLEWNTEAFF.

For the CDR3, the DNA is TGCAGTGCTAGACCCAACAGGGGCATCTTTTACGAGCAGTACTTC. Residues: CSARPNRGIFYEQYF. The gene calls are TRBV20-1 and TRBJ2-7; 7 bases map to TRBD1. CDR1 DFQATT and CDR2 SNEGSKA come from the germline V gene (reference sequence). V was pared by 2 bases and J by 4 bases, with 11 bases of the junction left unmatched. This CDR3 contains 15 residues.

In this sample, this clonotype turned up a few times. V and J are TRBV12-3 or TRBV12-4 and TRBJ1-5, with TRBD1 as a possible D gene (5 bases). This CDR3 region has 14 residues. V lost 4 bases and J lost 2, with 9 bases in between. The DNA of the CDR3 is TGTGCCAGCAGTTGGGGGACTGGCAATCAGCCCCAGCATTTT. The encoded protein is CASSWGTGNQPQHF.

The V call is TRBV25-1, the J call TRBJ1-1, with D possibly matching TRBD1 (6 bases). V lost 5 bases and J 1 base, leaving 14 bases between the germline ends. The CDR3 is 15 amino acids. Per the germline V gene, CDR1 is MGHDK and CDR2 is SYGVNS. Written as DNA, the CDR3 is TGTGCCAGCAGTCTGACCGGGACACCGAACACTGAAGCTTTCTTT. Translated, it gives CASSLTGTPNTEAFF.

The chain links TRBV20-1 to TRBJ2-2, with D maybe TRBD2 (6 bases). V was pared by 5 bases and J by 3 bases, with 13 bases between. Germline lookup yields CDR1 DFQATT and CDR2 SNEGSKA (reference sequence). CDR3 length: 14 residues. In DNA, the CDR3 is TGCAGTGCTGGCCGGGAGCCGGACACCGGGGAGCTGTTTTTT. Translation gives CSAGREPDTGELFF.

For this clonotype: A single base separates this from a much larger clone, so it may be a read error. The CDR3 region is CASRSLGDTQYF. In nucleotides, the CDR3 is TGCGCCAGCAGATCCCTCGGGGATACGCAGTATTTT. This rearrangement joins TRBV5-1 to TRBJ2-3; D is uncertain. Trimming shortened V by 5 bases and J by 6 bases, and 10 bases separated the two germline ends. Germline V gives CDR1 SGHRS, CDR2 YFSETQ. CDR3 length equals 12 residues.

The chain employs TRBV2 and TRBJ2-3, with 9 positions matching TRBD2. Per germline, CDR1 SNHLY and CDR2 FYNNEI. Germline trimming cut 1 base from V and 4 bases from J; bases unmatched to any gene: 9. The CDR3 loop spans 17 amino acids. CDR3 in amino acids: CASSEGLASGNADTQYF. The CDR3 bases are TGTGCCAGCAGTGAAGGGCTGGCTAGCGGGAACGCAGATACGCAGTATTTT. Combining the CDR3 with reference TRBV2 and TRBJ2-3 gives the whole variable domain EPEVTQTPSHQVTQMGQEVILRCVPISNHLYFYWYRQILGQKVEFLVSFYNNEISEKSEIFDDQFSVERPDGSNFTLKIRSTKLEDSAMYFCASSEGLASGNADTQYFGPGTRLTVL.

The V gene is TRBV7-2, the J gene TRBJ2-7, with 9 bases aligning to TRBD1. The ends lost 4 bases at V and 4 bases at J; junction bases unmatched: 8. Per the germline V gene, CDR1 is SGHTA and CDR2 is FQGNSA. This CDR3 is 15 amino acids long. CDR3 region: CASSSPGTGRYEQYF. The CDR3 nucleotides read TGTGCCAGCAGCTCCCCCGGGACAGGGAGGTACGAGCAGTACTTC.

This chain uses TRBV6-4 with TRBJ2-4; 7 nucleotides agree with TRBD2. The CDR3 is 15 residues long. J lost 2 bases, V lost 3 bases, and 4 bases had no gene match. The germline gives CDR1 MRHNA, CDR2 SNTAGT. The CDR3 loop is CASSESSGSKNIQYF. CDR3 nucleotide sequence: TGTGCCAGCAGTGAGTCTAGCGGCTCCAAAAACATTCAGTACTTC.

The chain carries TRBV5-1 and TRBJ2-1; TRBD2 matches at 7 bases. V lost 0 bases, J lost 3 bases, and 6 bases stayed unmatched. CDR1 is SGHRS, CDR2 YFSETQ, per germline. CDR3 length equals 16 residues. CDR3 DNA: TGCGCCAGCAGCTTGGAGTTAGCGGGCATCTACAATGAGCAGTTCTTC. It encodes CASSLELAGIYNEQFF.

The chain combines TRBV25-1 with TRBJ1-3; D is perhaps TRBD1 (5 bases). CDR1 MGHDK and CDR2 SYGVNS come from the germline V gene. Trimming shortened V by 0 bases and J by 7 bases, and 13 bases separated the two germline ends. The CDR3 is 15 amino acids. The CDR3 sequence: CASSEYLPAGNTIYF. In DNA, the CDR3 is TGTGCCAGCAGTGAATATCTACCTGCAGGGAACACCATATATTTT.

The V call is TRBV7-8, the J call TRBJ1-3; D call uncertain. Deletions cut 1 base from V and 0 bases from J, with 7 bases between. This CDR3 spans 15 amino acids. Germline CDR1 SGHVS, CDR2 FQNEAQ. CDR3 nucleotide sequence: TGTGCCAGCAGCTTAGTTCGGGCCTCTGGAAACACCATATATTTT. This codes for CASSLVRASGNTIYF. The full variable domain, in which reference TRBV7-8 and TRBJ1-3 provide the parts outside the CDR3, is GAGVSQSPRYKVAKRGQDVALRCDPISGHVSLFWYQQALGQGPEFLTYFQNEAQLDKSGLPSDRFFAERPEGSVSTLKIQRTQQEDSAVYLCASSLVRASGNTIYFGEGSWLTVV.

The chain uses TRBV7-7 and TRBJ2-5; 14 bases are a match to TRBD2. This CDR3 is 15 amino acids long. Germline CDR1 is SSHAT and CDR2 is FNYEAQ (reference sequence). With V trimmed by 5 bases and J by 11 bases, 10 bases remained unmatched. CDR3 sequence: CASSPGTSGSRPQYF. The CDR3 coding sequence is TGTGCCAGCAGCCCCGGGACTAGCGGGAGTAGGCCTCAGTACTTC. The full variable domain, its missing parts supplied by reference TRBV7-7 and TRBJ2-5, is GAGVSQSPRYKVTKRGQDVTLRCDPISSHATLYWYQQALGQGPEFLTYFNYEAQPDKSGLPSDRFSAERPEGSISTLTIQRTEQRDSAMYRCASSPGTSGSRPQYFGPGTRLLVL.